This is a list of T cell receptor beta chains from one sample in a study of T cell changes during pregnancy in multiple sclerosis. Sequencing used immunoSEQ multiplex PCR; TCRdb keeps in-frame clones, though not all of them. The sample consists of 40,000 or so clones, about nine tenths of them appearing once. Sequences were derived from CD4+ T cells from peripheral blood mononuclear cells, sampled in the third trimester of pregnancy. The receptor set was obtained from a female donor in good health, enrolled as a control in a pregnancy study. Each CDR3 is given with its conserved first and last residue. The order of the fields is D gene, J gene, V gene, CDR3 protein, CDR3 DNA. A D gene is named only where the DNA matches it firmly.

d_call: NA
j_call: TRBJ2-1
v_call: TRBV5-1
cdr3_aa: CASSLGLANEQFF
cdr3_nt: TGCGCCAGCAGCTTGGGTCTAGCCAATGAGCAGTTCTTC

d_call: NA
j_call: TRBJ1-5
v_call: TRBV14
cdr3_aa: CASSQDLGQPQHF
cdr3_nt: TGTGCCAGCAGCCAAGATCTAGGCCAGCCCCAGCATTTT

d_call: TRBD1
j_call: TRBJ1-4
v_call: TRBV30
cdr3_aa: CAWKDSWTGGEKLFF
cdr3_nt: TGTGCCTGGAAAGACTCATGGACAGGGGGTGAAAAACTGTTTTTT

d_call: NA
j_call: TRBJ1-2
v_call: TRBV29-1
cdr3_aa: CSVEDRRLSGYTF
cdr3_nt: TGCAGCGTTGAAGATAGACGACTGAGCGGCTACACCTTC

d_call: NA
j_call: TRBJ1-1
v_call: TRBV30
cdr3_aa: CAWRYQGGYTEAFF
cdr3_nt: TGTGCCTGGCGCTACCAGGGAGGGTACACTGAAGCTTTCTTT

d_call: NA
j_call: TRBJ1-2
v_call: TRBV6-1
cdr3_aa: CASSAGHGDYGYTF
cdr3_nt: TGTGCCAGCAGTGCAGGACACGGAGACTATGGCTACACCTTC

d_call: TRBD1
j_call: TRBJ1-4
v_call: TRBV5-1
cdr3_aa: CASSGTGIEKLFF
cdr3_nt: TGCGCCAGCAGCGGGACAGGAATAGAAAAACTGTTTTTT

d_call: TRBD1
j_call: TRBJ1-1
v_call: TRBV11-2
cdr3_aa: CASSLPQGATEAFF
cdr3_nt: TGTGCCAGCAGCTTACCCCAGGGGGCCACTGAAGCTTTCTTT

d_call: TRBD1
j_call: TRBJ2-7
v_call: TRBV7-2
cdr3_aa: CASSLRQGPYEQYF
cdr3_nt: TGTGCCAGCAGCCTGCGACAGGGCCCCTACGAGCAGTACTTC

d_call: NA
j_call: TRBJ1-1
v_call: TRBV11-2
cdr3_aa: CASSSDRNTEAFF
cdr3_nt: TGTGCCAGCAGCTCCGACAGGAACACTGAAGCTTTCTTT

d_call: NA
j_call: TRBJ2-3
v_call: TRBV7-3
cdr3_aa: CASSLWATATDTQYF
cdr3_nt: TGTGCCAGCAGCTTATGGGCGACAGCCACAGATACGCAGTATTTT

d_call: NA
j_call: TRBJ1-3
v_call: TRBV7-9
cdr3_aa: CASSHITGSGNTIYF
cdr3_nt: TGTGCCAGCAGCCATATTACAGGATCTGGAAACACCATATATTTT

d_call: TRBD2
j_call: TRBJ2-1
v_call: TRBV2
cdr3_aa: CASRLAGGEQFF
cdr3_nt: TGTGCCAGCAGACTAGCGGGTGGTGAGCAGTTCTTC

d_call: TRBD1
j_call: TRBJ2-2
v_call: TRBV7-2
cdr3_aa: CASSLSSTGAGTGELFF
cdr3_nt: TGTGCCAGCAGCCTGAGCTCGACAGGGGCCGGTACCGGGGAGCTGTTTTTT